One and the same sample provided the 24 T cell receptor beta chains below, sequenced in a study of response to subunit inactivated influenza vaccine (dated by TCRdb to 2016 to 2019). Library method: RT-PCR. The run used an Illumina HiSeq 2500. TCRdb trimmed the raw reads at Q25, called clones with MiXCR and kept productive beta chains. One record per CDR3 amino acid sequence lists the most common genes and DNA. The sample includes 600,000 to 850,000 distinct CDR3 sequences, with 14% observed a single time. 6.5% to 8% of the sample is in the top ten clones. This specimen was PBMCs from blood, taken less than 15 days before vaccination. The receptors derive from a man in his fifties who received an inactivated influenza vaccine. Donor details come from another sample of the same person, matched by shared clones.

The table lists this clonotype with a few counts. This chain joins TRBV5-1 and TRBJ2-5, with a weak D call TRBD2 (6 bases). This CDR3 comprises 15 residues. The germline V gene encodes CDR1 SGHRS and CDR2 YFSETQ. Deletions cut 5 bases from V and 5 bases from J, with 19 bases between. The CDR3 sequence is CASSGGTVGKETQYF. CDR3 DNA sequence: TGCGCCAGCAGTGGTGGGACTGTGGGTAAGGAGACCCAGTACTTC. Variable domain in full (rest from reference TRBV5-1 and TRBJ2-5): KAGVTQTPRYLIKTRGQQVTLSCSPISGHRSVSWYQQTPGQGLQFLFEYFSETQRNKGNFPGRFSGRQFSNSRSEMNVSTLELGDSALYLCASSGGTVGKETQYFGPGTRLLVL.

This sequence joins TRBV19 and TRBJ2-5, with 8 bases aligning to TRBD1. Germline trimming cut 3 bases from V and 1 base from J; bases unmatched to any gene: 7. CDR3 length equals 16 residues. Germline V gene sequence: CDR1 LNHDA, CDR2 SQIVND (reference sequence). Here the CDR3 DNA reads TGTGCCAGTAGTATCGGGGCGACAGGGGCCCAAGAGACCCAGTACTTC. This gives the protein CASSIGATGAQETQYF.

The V and J genes are TRBV7-9 and TRBJ1-5; no firm D call. The germline V and J ends were trimmed by 4 bases and 11 bases, with 15 bases remaining between them. Germline V CDR1 and CDR2: SEHNR, FQNEAQ (reference sequence). This CDR3 has 13 amino acids. The CDR3, as DNA: TGTGCCAGCAGCTCATCAACCCAAAGGGCCCAGCATTTT. Protein product: CASSSSTQRAQHF.

This clonotype was seen only a few times. J is TRBJ2-7 and V is TRBV18; D is perhaps TRBD2 (6 bases). Germline V CDR1 and CDR2: KGHSH, LQKENI. This CDR3 has 13 residues. V was shortened by 8 bases and J by 5 bases, with 16 bases between the two germline ends. In DNA, the CDR3 is TGTGCCAGCCGAATTGGGGGGTTTAACGAGCAGTACTTC. Translation: CASRIGGFNEQYF.

Only a few counts were recorded for this clonotype. The rearrangement joins TRBV10-3 to TRBJ2-7; 9 bases are a match to TRBD1. Germline lookup yields CDR1 ENHRY and CDR2 SYGVKD. Trimming at V came to 6 bases and at J to 2 bases, leaving 14 bases not matched to a gene. The CDR3 extends over 17 amino acids. In DNA form, the CDR3 reads TGTGCCATCAGACCGGGACAGGGCCCCATAGATCCCTACGAGCAGTACTTC. Translating it yields CAIRPGQGPIDPYEQYF.

This clonotype was seen ten or more times. The chain has TRBV7-2 and TRBJ2-3; 8 bases line up with TRBD1. The CDR3 is 13 amino acids. The J segment lost 7 bases and the V segment lost 2 bases, leaving 2 bases of the junction unmatched. Germline CDR1 SGHTA, CDR2 FQGNSA. CDR3 amino acids: CASSLQGANTQYF. In nucleotides, the CDR3 is TGTGCCAGCAGCTTACAGGGGGCGAATACGCAGTATTTT.

This clonotype was counted only a few times. The V call is TRBV24-1, the J call TRBJ2-2; 9 bases agree with TRBD1. With 0 bases clipped from V and 6 bases from J, the junction kept 7 bases outside the gene matches. The CDR3 is 17 amino acids. The germline CDR1 and CDR2 sequences are KGHDR and SFDVKD. This CDR3 reads CATSDLRGTGISGELFF. CDR3 DNA: TGTGCCACCAGTGATTTGAGGGGGACAGGGATCTCCGGGGAGCTGTTTTTT.

This sequence joins TRBV27 and TRBJ2-5; TRBD2 aligns across 10 bases. The germline CDR1 and CDR2 sequences are MNHEY and SMNVEV (reference sequence). Losses at the gene ends were 5 bases for V and 1 base for J; bases not matched to a gene: 16. There are 19 residues in the CDR3. The CDR3 reads CASSPPGPLAGGSQETQYF. As DNA, the CDR3 is TGTGCCAGCAGTCCGCCAGGCCCCTTAGCGGGGGGCTCCCAAGAGACCCAGTACTTC.

This clonotype has a handful of counts. The rearrangement links TRBV20-1 to TRBJ2-3; perhaps TRBD2 as D (6 bases). This CDR3 contains 14 residues. Germline CDR1 is DFQATT and CDR2 is SNEGSKA (reference sequence). Trimming took off 3 bases at V and 4 bases at J, with 14 bases between the two ends. CDR3 in DNA: TGCAGTGCTAGTATGTGGAGGGTTGCAGATACGCAGTATTTT. It codes for CSASMWRVADTQYF.

The CDR3 region has the DNA TGCAGTGCTATTACCGGGACAGGGGGTGATGAGCAGTTCTTC. Translation gives CSAITGTGGDEQFF. The chain recombines TRBV20-1 with TRBJ2-1; 11 nucleotides match TRBD1. V was clipped by 4 bases and J by 8 bases; unmatched bases: 7. The CDR3 contains 14 residues. Germline V gene lookup returns CDR1 DFQATT and CDR2 SNEGSKA (reference sequence).

This chain uses TRBV9 with TRBJ2-2; D is possibly TRBD2 (6 bases). With 0 bases removed from V and 0 bases from J, the gap between germline ends came to 9 bases. The CDR3 is made up of 16 amino acids. Per germline, CDR1 SGDLS and CDR2 YYNGEE. CDR3 sequence reads: CASSVVPGANTGELFF. The CDR3 region has the DNA TGTGCCAGCAGCGTAGTTCCGGGGGCGAACACCGGGGAGCTGTTTTTT.

In this sample, this clonotype turned up a few times. The chain carries TRBV6-4 and TRBJ2-3; tentatively, D is TRBD2 (5 bases). Trimming left V 3 bases short and J 1 base short, with 11 bases between. The CDR3 is made up of 15 amino acids. Germline CDR1 and CDR2: MRHNA and SNTAGT. The CDR3 DNA is TGTGCCAGCAGTGAAGGACTTAAAGGCACAGATACGCAGTATTTT. Protein product: CASSEGLKGTDTQYF.

This clonotype came up a few times. The rearrangement links TRBV20-1 to TRBJ1-2; D remains ambiguous. V dropped 4 bases and J dropped 7 bases, with 10 bases sitting between them. From germline, CDR1 is DFQATT and CDR2 SNEGSKA (reference sequence). This CDR3 comprises 11 residues. In DNA, the CDR3 is TGCAGTGCTACCGACGAAATTGGCTACACCTTC. This translates into CSATDEIGYTF.

V is TRBV9 and J is TRBJ1-2; D is undetermined. The V end was cut by 2 bases, the J end by 6 bases, with 14 bases between. Germline loops: CDR1 SGDLS, CDR2 YYNGEE. This CDR3 has 14 residues. CDR3 DNA sequence: TGTGCCAGCAGCGTGTACGACAATCCCCATGGCTACACCTTC. It translates to CASSVYDNPHGYTF.

This clonotype was counted ten times or more. This sequence joins TRBV12-3 or TRBV12-4 and TRBJ1-2, with TRBD1 matching 8 bases. This CDR3 is built from 14 residues. V lost 5 bases to trimming and J lost 4 bases; unmatched junction nucleotides: 6. The DNA of the CDR3 is TGTGCCAGCAGTCCTGGACAGGGCTCCTATGGCTACACCTTC. Translating gives CASSPGQGSYGYTF.

This clonotype was detected only a few times. The chain links TRBV2 to TRBJ2-7; no clear D. Per the germline V gene, CDR1 is SNHLY and CDR2 is FYNNEI. Trimming removed 6 bases at V and 0 bases at J, with 6 bases between. The CDR3 contains 12 residues. The CDR3 nucleotides are TGTGCCAGCAGACTAACCTCCTACGAGCAGTACTTC. It translates to CASRLTSYEQYF.

This chain links TRBV5-1 with TRBJ2-2, with 8 bases identical to TRBD2. CDR1 is SGHRS and CDR2 is YFSETQ in the germline V gene. Unmatched junction bases numbered 10, after V lost 2 bases and J lost 7 bases. CDR3 length: 16 amino acids. In DNA form, the CDR3 reads TGCGCCAGCAGCTTTGCCGGGAGGGCCTTGAACGGGGAGCTGTTTTTT. Its protein product is CASSFAGRALNGELFF.

This clonotype was counted only a few times. The rearrangement uses TRBV12-3 or TRBV12-4 and TRBJ2-2; D possibly matches TRBD1 or TRBD2 (6 bases each). CDR3 length: 16 residues. V was cut by 3 bases and J by 4 bases, with 15 bases left in between. The CDR3 is CASSFFGGAGTGELFF. The CDR3 bases are TGTGCCAGCAGTTTCTTCGGGGGCGCGGGCACCGGGGAGCTGTTTTTT.

This clonotype was detected ten times or more. The chain is built from TRBV7-2 and TRBJ2-3; perhaps TRBD1 as D (6 bases). Between the trimmed V and J ends, which lost 5 bases and 6 bases, there was a span of 12 bases. Germline CDR1 is SGHTA and CDR2 is FQGNSA. The CDR3 is 13 amino acids. In DNA, the CDR3 is TGTGCCAGCAGCATCTCGCAGGGGGATACGCAGTATTTT. This translates into CASSISQGDTQYF.

This chain connects TRBV5-6 to TRBJ2-4; 8 positions agree with TRBD2. The CDR3 loop spans 14 amino acids. Germline CDR1 reads SGHDT; CDR2 reads YYEEEE. V shed 4 bases and J 7 bases; nucleotides not matched to a gene: 7. CDR3 sequence reads: CASSQGLARNIQYF. In DNA, the CDR3 is TGTGCCAGCAGCCAAGGACTAGCTCGCAACATTCAGTACTTC.

The table lists this clonotype with many counts. The genes are TRBV6-2 or TRBV6-3 and TRBJ1-2; D is uncertain. CDR3 length: 13 residues. The germline V gene has CDR1 MNHEY and CDR2 SVGEGT. Trimming removed 7 bases at V and 2 bases at J, with 11 bases between. CDR3 coding DNA: TGTGCCAGCACGGACGGAGGGAACTATGGCTACACCTTC. Amino acid sequence: CASTDGGNYGYTF.

The count of this clonotype is one. CDR3: CASSFTIDYGYTF. The CDR3 DNA follows: TGTGCCAGCAGTTTTACTATCGACTATGGCTACACCTTC. V usage is TRBV12-3 or TRBV12-4 and J usage is TRBJ1-2, with D uncertain. The CDR3 runs to 13 residues. The V and J ends lost 3 bases and 3 bases respectively, with 8 bases between them.

This clonotype was counted between two and nine times. The gene calls are TRBV29-1 and TRBJ2-3; perhaps TRBD2 as D (6 bases). In germline, CDR1 is SQVTM, CDR2 ANQGSEA. Trimming pared 5 bases from V and 6 bases from J, leaving 18 bases between. The length of the CDR3 is 14 residues. CDR3 sequence: CSVLAGPPGDTQYF. CDR3 bases: TGCAGCGTTCTGGCGGGGCCACCTGGGGATACGCAGTATTTT.

This clonotype was observed a few times. The chain joins TRBV6-1 to TRBJ2-7; a weak D match, TRBD1 (5 bases). Trimming removed 0 bases from V and 9 bases from J, with 18 bases in between. Germline V gene sequence: CDR1 MNHNS, CDR2 SASEGT. The CDR3 is made up of 15 amino acids. CDR3 in amino acids: CASSEATGGRGGQYF. The CDR3 DNA reads TGTGCCAGCAGTGAAGCGACTGGTGGAAGGGGTGGGCAGTACTTC.